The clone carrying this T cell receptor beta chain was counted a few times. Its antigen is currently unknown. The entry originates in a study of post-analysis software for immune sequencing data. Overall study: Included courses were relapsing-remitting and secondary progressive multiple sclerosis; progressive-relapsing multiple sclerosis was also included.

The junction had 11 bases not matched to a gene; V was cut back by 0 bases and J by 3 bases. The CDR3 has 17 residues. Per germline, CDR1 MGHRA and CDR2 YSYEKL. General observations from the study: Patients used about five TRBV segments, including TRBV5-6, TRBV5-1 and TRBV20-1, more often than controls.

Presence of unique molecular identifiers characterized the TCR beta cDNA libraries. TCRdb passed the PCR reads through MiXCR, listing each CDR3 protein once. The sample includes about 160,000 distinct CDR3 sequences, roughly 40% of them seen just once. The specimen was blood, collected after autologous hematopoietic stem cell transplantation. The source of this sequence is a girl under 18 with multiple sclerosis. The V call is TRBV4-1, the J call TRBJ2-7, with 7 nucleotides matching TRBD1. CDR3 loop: CASSQDPAGGTLYEQYF. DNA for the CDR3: TGCGCCAGCAGCCAAGATCCGGCAGGGGGTACCCTCTACGAGCAGTACTTC.